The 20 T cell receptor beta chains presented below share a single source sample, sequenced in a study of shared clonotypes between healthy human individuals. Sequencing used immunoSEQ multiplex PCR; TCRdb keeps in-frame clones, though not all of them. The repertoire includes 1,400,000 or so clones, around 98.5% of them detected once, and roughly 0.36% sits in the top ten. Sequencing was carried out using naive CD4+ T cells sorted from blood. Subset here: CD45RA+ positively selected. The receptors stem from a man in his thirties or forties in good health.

CDR3 nucleotides: TGTGCCAGCAGCCCCGAGAACAGGGGGCTGAACACTGAAGCTTTCTTT. Translation: CASSPENRGLNTEAFF. The chain carries TRBV5-4 and TRBJ1-1; TRBD1 agrees at 9 bases. In germline, CDR1 is SGHNT, CDR2 YYREEE (reference sequence). Losses at the gene ends were 4 bases for V and 0 bases for J; bases not matched to a gene: 7. The CDR3 is made up of 16 amino acids.

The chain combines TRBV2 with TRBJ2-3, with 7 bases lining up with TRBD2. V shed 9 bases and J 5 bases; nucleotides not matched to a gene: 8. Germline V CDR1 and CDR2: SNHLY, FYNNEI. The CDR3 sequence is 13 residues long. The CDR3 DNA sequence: TGTGCCAGACGGGTCGGGAGGCTAGATACGCAGTATTTT. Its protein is CARRVGRLDTQYF.

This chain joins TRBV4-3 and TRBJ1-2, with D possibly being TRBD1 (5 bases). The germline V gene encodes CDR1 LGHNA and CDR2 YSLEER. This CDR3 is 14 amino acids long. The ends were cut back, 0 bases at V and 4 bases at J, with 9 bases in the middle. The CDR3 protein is CASSQDRAAYGYTF. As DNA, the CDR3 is TGCGCCAGCAGCCAAGACAGGGCTGCCTATGGCTACACCTTC.

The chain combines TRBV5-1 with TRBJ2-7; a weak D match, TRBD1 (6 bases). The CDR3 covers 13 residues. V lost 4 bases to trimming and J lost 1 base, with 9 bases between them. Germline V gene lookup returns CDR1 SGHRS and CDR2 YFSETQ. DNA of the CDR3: TGCGCCAGCAGCCGGGACATGTCCTACGAGCAGTACTTC. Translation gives CASSRDMSYEQYF.

The CDR3 region is CASTRDRGIYEQYF. The CDR3 region has the DNA TGTGCCAGCACTAGAGACAGGGGTATCTACGAGCAGTACTTC. The V call is TRBV2, the J call TRBJ2-7, with 8 positions matching TRBD1. V was clipped by 7 bases and J by 3 bases; unmatched bases: 8. This CDR3 spans 14 amino acids. The germline V gene encodes CDR1 SNHLY and CDR2 FYNNEI.

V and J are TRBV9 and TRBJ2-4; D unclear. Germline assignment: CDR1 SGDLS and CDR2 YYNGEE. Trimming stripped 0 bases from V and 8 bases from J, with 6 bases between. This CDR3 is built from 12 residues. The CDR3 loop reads CASSVDTDIQYF. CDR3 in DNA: TGTGCCAGCAGCGTAGATACTGACATTCAGTACTTC.

In nucleotides, the CDR3 is TGTGCCAGCAGAAGACAGGGAGGCGCGTACAATGAGCAGTTCTTC. Translated, it gives CASRRQGGAYNEQFF. The chain joins TRBV6-4 to TRBJ2-1; the D gene is possibly TRBD1 (7 bases). The germline V and J ends were trimmed by 6 bases and 4 bases, with 16 bases remaining between them. Germline V gene lookup returns CDR1 MRHNA and CDR2 SNTAGT. This CDR3 has 15 residues.

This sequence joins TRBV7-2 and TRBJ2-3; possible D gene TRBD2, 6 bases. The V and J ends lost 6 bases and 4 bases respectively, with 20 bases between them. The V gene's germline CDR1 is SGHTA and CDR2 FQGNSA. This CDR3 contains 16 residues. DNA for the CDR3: TGTGCCAGCAGACATTGGAGGGCCTCTATATCAGATACGCAGTATTTT. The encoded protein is CASRHWRASISDTQYF.

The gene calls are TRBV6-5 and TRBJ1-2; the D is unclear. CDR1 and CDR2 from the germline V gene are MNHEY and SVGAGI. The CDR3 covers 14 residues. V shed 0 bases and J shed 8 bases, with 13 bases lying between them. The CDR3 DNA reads TGTGCCAGCAGTTACTCCGCGGCGCATGTGGGCTACACCTTC. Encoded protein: CASSYSAAHVGYTF.

CDR3: CASSPSGQENIQYF. The CDR3 DNA sequence: TGTGCCAGCTCACCCTCGGGACAAGAAAACATTCAGTACTTC. The chain has TRBV18 and TRBJ2-4, with D possibly matching TRBD1 (6 bases). From germline, CDR1 is KGHSH and CDR2 LQKENI. The CDR3 extends over 14 amino acids. The V and J ends lost 3 bases and 5 bases respectively, with 11 bases between them.

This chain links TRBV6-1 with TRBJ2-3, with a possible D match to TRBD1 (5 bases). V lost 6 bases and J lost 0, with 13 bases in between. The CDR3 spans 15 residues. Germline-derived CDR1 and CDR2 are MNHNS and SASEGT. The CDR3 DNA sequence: TGTGCCAGCAGGACGACAGCCAGTAGCACAGATACGCAGTATTTT. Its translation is CASRTTASSTDTQYF.

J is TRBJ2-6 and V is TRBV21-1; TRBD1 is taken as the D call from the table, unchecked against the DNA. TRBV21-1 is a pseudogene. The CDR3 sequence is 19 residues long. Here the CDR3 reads CASSKGQARVSSGANVLTF. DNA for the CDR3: TGTGCCAGCAGCAAAGGGCAGGCCAGGGTCAGCTCTGGGGCCAACGTCCTGACTTTC.

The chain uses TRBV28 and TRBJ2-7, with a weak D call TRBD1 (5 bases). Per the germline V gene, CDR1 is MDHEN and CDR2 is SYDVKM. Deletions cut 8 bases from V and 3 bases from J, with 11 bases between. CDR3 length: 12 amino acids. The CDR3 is CASFGQRYEQYF. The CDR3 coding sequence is TGTGCCAGCTTCGGACAACGCTACGAGCAGTACTTC.

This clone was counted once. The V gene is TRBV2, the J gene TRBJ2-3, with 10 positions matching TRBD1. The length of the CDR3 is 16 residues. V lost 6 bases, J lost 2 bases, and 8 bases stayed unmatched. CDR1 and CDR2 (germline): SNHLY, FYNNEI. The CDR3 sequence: CASRDDRGPYTDTQYF. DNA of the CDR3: TGTGCCAGCAGGGATGACAGGGGGCCATACACAGATACGCAGTATTTT.

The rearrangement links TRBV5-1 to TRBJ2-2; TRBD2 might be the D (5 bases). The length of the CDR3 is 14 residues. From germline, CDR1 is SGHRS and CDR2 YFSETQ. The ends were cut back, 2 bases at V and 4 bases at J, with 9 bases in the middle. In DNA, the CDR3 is TGCGCCAGCAGCTTCACACGGGGCACCGGGGAGCTGTTTTTT. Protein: CASSFTRGTGELFF.

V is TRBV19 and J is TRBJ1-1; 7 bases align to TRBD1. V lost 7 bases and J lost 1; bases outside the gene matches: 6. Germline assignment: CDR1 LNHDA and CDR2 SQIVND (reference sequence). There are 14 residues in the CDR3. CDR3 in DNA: TGTGCCAGTAATCAGAACAGGGGGAACACTGAAGCTTTCTTT. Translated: CASNQNRGNTEAFF. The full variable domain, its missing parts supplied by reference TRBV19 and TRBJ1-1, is DGGITQSPKYLFRKEGQNVTLSCEQNLNHDAMYWYRQDPGQGLRLIYYSQIVNDFQKGDIAEGYSVSREKKESFPLTVTSAQKNPTAFYLCASNQNRGNTEAFFGQGTRLTVV.

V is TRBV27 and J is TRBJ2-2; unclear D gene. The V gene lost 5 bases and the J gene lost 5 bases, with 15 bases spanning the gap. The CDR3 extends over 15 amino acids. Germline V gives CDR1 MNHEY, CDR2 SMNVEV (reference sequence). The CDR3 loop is CASSPRVGGTGELFF. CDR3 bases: TGTGCCAGCAGTCCCCGCGTCGGTGGAACCGGGGAGCTGTTTTTT.

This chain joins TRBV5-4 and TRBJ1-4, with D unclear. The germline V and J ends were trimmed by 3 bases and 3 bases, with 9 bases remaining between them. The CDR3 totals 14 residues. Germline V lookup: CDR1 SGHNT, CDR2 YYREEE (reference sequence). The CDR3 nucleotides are TGTGCCAGCAGCTCCGAGTGGGCTAATGAAAAACTGTTTTTT. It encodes CASSSEWANEKLFF.

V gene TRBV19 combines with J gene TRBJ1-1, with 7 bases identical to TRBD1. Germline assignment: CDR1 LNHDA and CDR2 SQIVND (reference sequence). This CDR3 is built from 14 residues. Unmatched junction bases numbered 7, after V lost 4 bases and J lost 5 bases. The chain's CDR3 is CASSTQAGGTEAFF. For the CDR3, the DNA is TGTGCCAGTAGTACTCAGGCAGGGGGGACTGAAGCTTTCTTT.

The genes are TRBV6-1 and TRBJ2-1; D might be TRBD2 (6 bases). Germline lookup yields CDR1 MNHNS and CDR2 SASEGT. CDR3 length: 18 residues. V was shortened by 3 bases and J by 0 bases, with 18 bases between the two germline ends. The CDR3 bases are TGTGCCAGCAGTGATACTTTATTCGGGAGAGACTCCTACAATGAGCAGTTCTTC. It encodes CASSDTLFGRDSYNEQFF.